Following are 25 T cell receptor beta chains from one sample sequenced in a study of blood T cells in healthy people across ages. A J-beta primer mix and a sample-barcoded 5' primer were used in a second PCR of about 7 to 12 cycles. Each CDR3 protein gets one entry after TCRdb re-called the 5' RACE reads with MiXCR. The sample records 710,000 or so distinct CDR3 sequences, about 34% being singletons. The source material was blood. Source of these receptors: an elderly woman in good health.

This clonotype was counted at least ten times. This chain connects TRBV7-9 to TRBJ2-5; D perhaps matches TRBD2 (6 bases). Germline V CDR1 and CDR2: SEHNR, FQNEAQ (reference sequence). Trimming left V 5 bases short and J 2 bases short, with 12 bases between. The CDR3 extends over 14 amino acids. CDR3 sequence reads: CASSPNSGQETQYF. DNA of the CDR3: TGTGCCAGCAGCCCAAATAGCGGTCAAGAGACCCAGTACTTC.

As regards this clonotype: Possible read error: a much larger clone is one base away. The chain uses TRBV2 and TRBJ2-5, with D unclear. CDR3 length equals 13 residues. Germline V lookup: CDR1 SNHLY, CDR2 FYNNEI. The ends were cut back, 0 bases at V and 11 bases at J, with 13 bases in the middle. The CDR3 protein is CASSEAQNGEQYF. For the CDR3, the DNA is TGTGCCAGCAGTGAAGCGCAAAATGGTGAGCAGTACTTC. The variable domain in full, with the rest retrieved from reference TRBV2 and TRBJ2-5, is EPEVTQTPSHQVTQMGQEVILRCVPISNHLYFYWYRQILGQKVEFLVSFYNNEISEKSEIFDDQFSVERPDGSNFTLKIRSTKLEDSAMYFCASSEAQNGEQYFGPGTRLLVL.

The chain links TRBV9 to TRBJ2-2; a weak D match, TRBD2 (6 bases). V was pared by 3 bases and J by 2 bases, with 17 bases between. From germline, CDR1 is SGDLS and CDR2 YYNGEE. This CDR3 comprises 17 residues. The DNA of the CDR3 is TGTGCCAGCAGCGGTTCTGTGGGCGGGGAAAACACCGGGGAGCTGTTTTTT. This encodes CASSGSVGGENTGELFF.

This chain connects TRBV6-5 to TRBJ1-3; D may be TRBD1 (6 bases). Between the trimmed V and J ends, which lost 6 bases and 5 bases, there was a span of 17 bases. The germline CDR1 and CDR2 sequences are MNHEY and SVGAGI. The CDR3 runs 15 residues. This CDR3 is CASRSPGQSRNTIYF. CDR3 bases: TGTGCCAGCAGATCTCCCGGACAGTCTAGAAACACCATATATTTT.

This rearrangement joins TRBV5-1 to TRBJ2-4, with TRBD1 matching over 10 bases. The assigned J gene may be wrong: the sequence end matches TRBJ2-7 better. Germline V CDR1 and CDR2: SGHRS, YFSETQ. The CDR3 loop spans 14 amino acids. Written as DNA, the CDR3 is TGCGCCAGTGGCACCGGACAGGGGGCCTACGAGCAGTACTTC. It translates to CASGTGQGAYEQYF.

This clonotype was found many times. This chain uses TRBV18 with TRBJ1-1; no definite D call. The germline V gene has CDR1 KGHSH and CDR2 LQKENI. Trimming cost V 2 bases and J 6 bases, with 7 bases left between them. This CDR3 is built from 12 residues. The CDR3 sequence: CASSPGRAEAFF. In nucleotides, the CDR3 is TGTGCCAGCTCACCAGGGAGGGCTGAAGCTTTCTTT.

This clonotype has more than one count but fewer than ten. The chain links TRBV28 to TRBJ2-7, with a tentative D call TRBD2 (6 bases). Trimming shortened V by 7 bases and J by 2 bases, and 12 bases separated the two germline ends. CDR3 length: 13 amino acids. In germline, CDR1 is MDHEN, CDR2 SYDVKM. The CDR3 bases are TGTGCCAGCATGGTAGCGGCGACCTACGAGCAGTACTTC. Residues: CASMVAATYEQYF.

The chain is built from TRBV4-2 and TRBJ2-1; 7 nucleotides agree with TRBD2. This CDR3 spans 15 amino acids. CDR1 and CDR2 from the germline V gene are LGHNA and YNFKEQ. V was pared by 1 base and J by 3 bases, with 3 bases of the junction left unmatched. The CDR3 here is CASSQALADYNEQFF. The CDR3 DNA reads as TGTGCCAGCAGCCAAGCGCTAGCGGACTACAATGAGCAGTTCTTC.

Notes on this clonotype: A much larger clone lies a single base off, so this may be a read error. CDR3 region: CAGSLVGDGYTF. The DNA for the CDR3 is TGTGCCGGCAGCTTAGTGGGGGACGGCTACACCTTC. V and J are TRBV7-8 and TRBJ1-2, with a possible D match to TRBD1 (5 bases). The CDR3 totals 12 residues. Germline CDR1 is SGHVS and CDR2 is FQNEAQ.

This clonotype has just a few counts. Being one base from a much bigger clone, this may be a read error. J is TRBJ2-3 and V is TRBV20-1, with D hard to call. V gave up 3 bases and J gave up 1 base, with 5 bases separating them. In germline, CDR1 is DFQATT, CDR2 SNEGSKA (reference sequence). CDR3 length: 12 residues. The CDR3 DNA sequence: TGCAGTGCTAGTCAGGGCACAGATACGCAGTATTTT. Translating gives CSASQGTDTQYF.

A few counts support this clonotype. The chain uses TRBV5-6 and TRBJ2-1; D is unresolved. Between the trimmed V and J ends, which lost 3 bases and 1 base, there was a span of 14 bases. CDR1 SGHDT and CDR2 YYEEEE come from the germline V gene. The CDR3 is made up of 16 amino acids. In DNA, the CDR3 is TGTGCCAGCAGCTCCGGCGGTTTCAGGTCCTACAATGAGCAGTTCTTC. Its protein product is CASSSGGFRSYNEQFF. Using reference TRBV5-6 and TRBJ2-1 for the parts outside the CDR3, the full variable domain is DAGVTQSPTHLIKTRGQQVTLRCSPKSGHDTVSWYQQALGQGPQFIFQYYEEEERQRGNFPDRFSGHQFPNYSSELNVNALLLGDSALYLCASSSGGFRSYNEQFFGPGTRLTVL.

This chain uses TRBV20-1 with TRBJ2-2, with 11 bases aligning to TRBD2. Germline CDR1 and CDR2: DFQATT and SNEGSKA (reference sequence). The CDR3 contains 15 residues. Unmatched junction bases numbered 5, after V lost 5 bases and J lost 3 bases. For the CDR3, the DNA is TGCAGTGCTTCTGGGACTAGCGGATACACCGGGGAGCTGTTTTTT. Its translation is CSASGTSGYTGELFF.

This clonotype was recorded only once. This may be a read error, as it is one base from a much larger clone. This rearrangement joins TRBV30 to TRBJ1-4; 8 bases agree with TRBD1. J was trimmed by 9 bases and V by 5 bases; bases with no gene match: 8. This CDR3 has 13 amino acids. Germline V CDR1 and CDR2: GTSNPN, SVGIG (reference sequence). The CDR3 nucleotides read TGTGCCTGGGGCAGGGGGCCAAATAAAAAACTGTTTTTT. Protein: CAWGRGPNKKLFF. Full variable domain (rest looked up from reference TRBV30 and TRBJ1-4): SQTIHQWPATLVQPVGSPLSLECTVEGTSNPNLYWYRQAAGRGLQLLFYSVGIGQISSEVPQNLSASRPQDRQFILSSKKLLLSDSGFYLCAWGRGPNKKLFFGSGTQLSVL.

V usage is TRBV29-1 and J usage is TRBJ1-2; weak D call: TRBD1 (5 bases). The CDR3 has 12 residues. The V end was cut by 1 base, the J end by 7 bases, with 10 bases between. Germline V gives CDR1 SQVTM, CDR2 ANQGSEA. The CDR3 nucleotides read TGCAGCGTTGAAGGTGGGGCTAGTGGCTACACCTTC. This encodes CSVEGGASGYTF. The variable domain in full, with the rest retrieved from reference TRBV29-1 and TRBJ1-2, is SAVISQKPSRDICQRGTSLTIQCQVDSQVTMMFWYRQQPGQSLTLIATANQGSEATYESGFVIDKFPISRPNLTFSTLTVSNMSPEDSSIYLCSVEGGASGYTFGSGTRLTVV.

V usage is TRBV7-2 and J usage is TRBJ1-2; D is perhaps TRBD1 (6 bases). The CDR3 is 15 amino acids. V was pared by 6 bases and J by 3 bases, with 17 bases between. The germline CDR1 and CDR2 sequences are SGHTA and FQGNSA. This CDR3 is CASRGQPYGDYGYTF. DNA for the CDR3: TGTGCCAGCAGAGGACAGCCGTATGGGGACTATGGCTACACCTTC.

The V gene is TRBV20-1, the J gene TRBJ2-7; D not certain. Trimming pared 6 bases from V and 3 bases from J, leaving 15 bases between. The CDR3 has 13 residues. Looked up from germline, CDR1 is DFQATT and CDR2 is SNEGSKA (reference sequence). For the CDR3, the DNA is TGCAGTGCCTTAAAACCCGGATTCTACGAGCAGTACTTC. It specifies CSALKPGFYEQYF.

This clonotype was seen a few times. This sequence may be a read error, since a much larger clone differs from it by one base. The chain links TRBV6-2 or TRBV6-3 to TRBJ2-3; the D gene is possibly TRBD2 (5 bases). Between the trimmed V and J ends, which lost 10 bases and 6 bases, there was a span of 14 bases. Per germline, CDR1 MNHEY and CDR2 SVGEGT. CDR3 length equals 12 residues. The CDR3 spells CANGRGQDTQYF. The CDR3 DNA is TGTGCCAACGGCCGAGGGCAGGATACGCAGTATTTT.

This chain links TRBV5-1 with TRBJ2-5; D possibly corresponds to TRBD2 (6 bases). Germline V CDR1 and CDR2: SGHRS, YFSETQ. The CDR3 totals 15 residues. Trimming stripped 2 bases from V and 3 bases from J, with 14 bases between. CDR3 in DNA: TGCGCCAGCAGCTTTCTAGCGTTAGCGGAAGAGACCCAGTACTTC. This codes for CASSFLALAEETQYF.

In the case of this clonotype: This may be a read error: a much more frequent sequence differs by one nucleotide. CDR3 coding DNA: TGTGTCAGAAGAACCGGGACCAAGAAACACCCATCGTTGTACAACGAGCAGTACTTC. It yields the protein CVRRTGTKKHPSLYNEQYF. V and J are TRBV5-3 and TRBJ2-7, with D possibly called TRBD1 or TRBD2 (5 bases each). TRBV5-3 is classed as an ORF, of uncertain function. CDR3 size: 19 residues.

This chain joins TRBV7-9 and TRBJ2-3; 14 bases are shared with TRBD2. CDR3 length: 18 residues. Germline trimming cut 5 bases from V and 0 bases from J; bases unmatched to any gene: 7. Germline V gene sequence: CDR1 SEHNR, CDR2 FQNEAQ (reference sequence). The CDR3: CASSRGLAGDLSTDTQYF. For the CDR3, the DNA is TGTGCCAGCAGCCGGGGACTAGCGGGGGACCTTAGCACAGATACGCAGTATTTT.

J is TRBJ2-1 and V is TRBV12-3 or TRBV12-4; TRBD2 aligns across 7 bases. This CDR3 contains 12 residues. V was pared by 7 bases and J by 7 bases, with 4 bases of the junction left unmatched. The CDR3 DNA follows: TGTGCCAGCACCGGACTAGGAAATGAGCAGTTCTTC. Residues: CASTGLGNEQFF.

V gene TRBV20-1 combines with J gene TRBJ2-3; the D gene could be TRBD1 or TRBD2 (5 bases each). CDR1 DFQATT and CDR2 SNEGSKA come from the germline V gene (reference sequence). V shed 1 base and J shed 1 base, with 12 bases lying between them. This CDR3 contains 15 residues. This CDR3 reads CSARGGARGTDTQYF. The CDR3 DNA reads as TGCAGTGCTAGAGGAGGGGCTCGAGGCACAGATACGCAGTATTTT.

This clonotype appeared a few times. The V gene is TRBV4-2, the J gene TRBJ2-5; 8 positions match TRBD2. The J segment lost 5 bases and the V segment lost 0 bases, leaving 5 bases of the junction unmatched. The germline CDR1 and CDR2 sequences are LGHNA and YNFKEQ. CDR3 size: 15 residues. The CDR3 nucleotides read TGTGCCAGCAGCCAAGATCGGGAGGGCCAGGAGACCCAGTACTTC. This encodes CASSQDREGQETQYF.

This clonotype was seen only once. This may be a read error, as it is one base from a much larger clone. This rearrangement joins TRBV12-3 or TRBV12-4 to TRBJ2-2; no clear D gene. The CDR3 contains 14 residues. Trimming removed 6 bases from V and 5 bases from J, with 13 bases in between. This CDR3 reads CASRNFPGTGELFF. Written as DNA, the CDR3 is TGTGCCAGCAGAAACTTCCCTGGGACCGGGGAGCTGTTTTTT.

In the case of this clonotype: An end of the junction does not agree with germline; a read error may underlie this. The rearrangement joins TRBV20-1 to TRBJ2-1; possible D gene TRBD1, 6 bases. Germline V lookup: CDR1 DFQATT, CDR2 SNEGSKA (reference sequence). CDR3 length: 17 residues. CDR3 in DNA: TGCAGCGCTAGAGATCCCTGCGGAACAGGGCTCTACAATGAGCAGTTCTTC. It specifies CSARDPCGTGLYNEQFF.